This is a list of T cell receptor beta chains from one sample in a study of cytomegalovirus exposure and HLA in healthy donors. TCRdb's copy holds only in-frame clones and misses some; the assay was immunoSEQ multiplex PCR. The data show roughly 100,000 clones, roughly 78% seen once. Sequenced input: PBMCs. Receptors were obtained from a woman in her thirties or forties in good health and CMV-seronegative. The CDR3 runs from the conserved cysteine through the conserved F or W. D genes are given only for firm matches. The size field is filled for only some rows; it gives once, few, many or a size class.

CDR3 DNA | CDR3 protein | D gene | clone size | J gene | V gene
TGTGCCAGCAGCCCGGGACTAGAGGCCTACGAGCAGTACTTC | CASSPGLEAYEQYF | TRBD2 | . | TRBJ2-7 | TRBV9
TGTGCCAGCAGTAACTCCCTTCCAGGACAGACCTATGGCTACACCTTC | CASSNSLPGQTYGYTF | . | . | TRBJ1-2 | TRBV27
TGTGCCAGCAGCTTAGTTGCTAGCGCGGCAGATACGCAGTATTTT | CASSLVASAADTQYF | . | . | TRBJ2-3 | TRBV7-2
TGTGCCAGCAGTTTACGCGGGAGCAATGAGCAGTTCTTC | CASSLRGSNEQFF | TRBD2 | . | TRBJ2-1 | TRBV28
TGTGCCAGCATCCGTGCCGGAGCGGAGCCCTACAATGAGCAGTTCTTC | CASIRAGAEPYNEQFF | . | . | TRBJ2-1 | TRBV7-9
TGTGCCAGCAGCCTACAGGGGACCGGGGAGCTGTTTTTT | CASSLQGTGELFF | TRBD1 | . | TRBJ2-2 | TRBV7-9
TGTGCCTGGAGTACAGGGCCCTACGAGCAGTACTTC | CAWSTGPYEQYF | . | few | TRBJ2-7 | TRBV30
TGTGCCAGCAGAGGAGGGTCGGGGAACACTGAAGCTTTCTTT | CASRGGSGNTEAFF | . | . | TRBJ1-1 | TRBV27
TGTGCCAGCAGTTACGAGACGGGTTCACCCCTCCACTTT | CASSYETGSPLHF | . | . | TRBJ1-6 | TRBV6-5
TGTGCCAGTAGCGGGACAGCACCAAATCAGCCCCAGCATTTT | CASSGTAPNQPQHF | TRBD1 | . | TRBJ1-5 | TRBV19
TGCGCCAGCAGCCTCACGGGGACAGAGCAAGAGACCCAGTACTTC | CASSLTGTEQETQYF | TRBD1 | . | TRBJ2-5 | TRBV4-1
TGTGCCATCAGTGGGCAGGGGGCGTTAAATTTACACTACACCTTC | CAISGQGALNLHYTF | TRBD1 | . | TRBJ1-2 | TRBV10-3
TGTGCCAGCAGCTTAGGCCCCCCGGGGGGGACCAAAAACATTCAGTACTTC | CASSLGPPGGTKNIQYF | TRBD2 | . | TRBJ2-4 | TRBV11-3
TGCGCCAGCAGCCAAGATTGGCTAGCGGCAGATACGCAGTATTTT | CASSQDWLAADTQYF | TRBD2 | few | TRBJ2-3 | TRBV4-3